Here is one TCR beta chain with its context. Its matching antigen is unknown. The data were obtained in a study of CD8+ T cells in alopecia areata. About the research overall: Once tofacitinib had been taken for 6 to 18 months, 6 months off drug followed. Findings and limits, study-wide: Sequencing of scalp tissue also captures the resident alphabeta T cells of normal skin.

The CDR3 is made up of 13 amino acids. The V segment lost 4 bases and the J segment 9 bases; nucleotides outside the gene matches: 6. Looked up from germline, CDR1 is SQVTM and CDR2 is ANQGSEA. RNA extraction was followed by reverse transcription into cDNA, which acted as the sequencing template. The table came from immunoSEQ multiplex PCR; TCRdb's copy has only in-frame clones and leaves some out. In the table there are fewer than 250,000 clones, about 60% of which are singletons. This clonotype originated in a human donor with alopecia areata. The V call is TRBV29-1, the J call TRBJ2-1; 10 nucleotides align to TRBD2. Here the sequenced sample was CD4+ T cells sorted from blood, taken at week 0. The CDR3 spells CSVAAGGPVEQFF. CDR3 sequence (DNA): TGCAGCGTTGCAGCGGGGGGGCCGGTTGAGCAGTTCTTC.